Following are 21 T cell receptor beta chains from one sample sequenced in a study of blood T cell repertoires in COVID-19 (dated by TCRdb to the early 2020s). The library came from the immunoSEQ multiplex PCR assay. This is the immuneACCESS table as TCRdb keeps it, with only in-frame sequences that have V and J called. A part of the clones is gone; compared with another copy, unresolved V genes explain less than half, and the rest is unexplained. Counted in this sample were hundreds of thousands of clones; approximately 90% of them appeared once. In total, the top ten clones hold 4% to 5.5% of the sample. Sequencing used peripheral blood. All receptors derive from a woman aged 25 to 39 with acute or convalescent COVID-19.

This clone occurred a few times. The chain recombines TRBV20-1 with TRBJ1-5; a possible D gene is TRBD1 (5 bases). From germline, CDR1 is DFQATT and CDR2 SNEGSKA (reference sequence). The CDR3 is 13 residues long. V lost 3 bases and J lost 6, with 12 bases in between. CDR3 loop: CSASPGIGQPQHF. CDR3 nucleotide sequence: TGCAGTGCTAGTCCAGGGATCGGTCAGCCCCAGCATTTT.

The J gene is TRBJ1-6, the V gene TRBV5-1; 8 positions agree with TRBD1. The V and J ends lost 4 bases and 3 bases, in that order; junction bases with no gene match: 6. This CDR3 contains 16 residues. Germline V lookup: CDR1 SGHRS, CDR2 YFSETQ. CDR3 DNA sequence: TGCGCCAGCAGCGGTGGACAGGGAGACTATAATTCACCCCTCCACTTT. As protein: CASSGGQGDYNSPLHF.

This sequence joins TRBV30 and TRBJ1-6, with D uncertain. The germline V gene has CDR1 GTSNPN and CDR2 SVGIG (reference sequence). The CDR3 is made up of 14 amino acids. The ends were cut back, 4 bases at V and 5 bases at J, with 12 bases in the middle. The CDR3 spells CAWTPTLDNSPLHF. In nucleotides, the CDR3 is TGTGCCTGGACCCCGACACTGGATAATTCACCCCTCCACTTT.

DNA for the CDR3: TGTGCCAGCAGCTCTAGCGGGGGTAGCACAGATACGCAGTATTTT. It codes for CASSSSGGSTDTQYF. The chain is built from TRBV13 and TRBJ2-3, with 10 bases fitting TRBD2. The CDR3 consists of 15 residues. V gave up 4 bases and J gave up 0 bases; unmatched junction bases: 1. Per germline, CDR1 PRHDT and CDR2 FYEKMQ (reference sequence).

The V gene is TRBV6-5, the J gene TRBJ1-4; 9 bases match TRBD1. The trim removed 4 bases at V and 8 bases at J, leaving 2 bases unmatched. The CDR3 has 13 amino acids. Germline values: CDR1 MNHEY, CDR2 SVGAGI. For the CDR3, the DNA is TGTGCCAGCAGTTGGGACAGGGAGGAAAAACTGTTTTTT. Translation: CASSWDREEKLFF.

This clone was recorded only once. The chain joins TRBV12-3 or TRBV12-4 to TRBJ1-5; no firm D call. V lost 6 bases, J lost 9 bases, and 12 bases lay in between. This CDR3 has 12 residues. The CDR3 DNA reads as TGTGCCAGCAGGGACGGGGAAAGGCCCCAGCATTTT. Its protein is CASRDGERPQHF.

The chain combines TRBV19 with TRBJ1-1; 7 nucleotides line up with TRBD1. CDR1 is LNHDA, CDR2 SQIVND, per germline (reference sequence). CDR3 length: 13 amino acids. V lost 4 bases, J lost 7 bases, and 6 bases stayed unmatched. The CDR3 protein is CASSSTGVDEAFF. The CDR3 DNA is TGTGCCAGTAGTAGTACAGGGGTGGATGAAGCTTTCTTT.

The chain links TRBV6-6 to TRBJ2-3; D call uncertain. V gave up 0 bases and J gave up 6 bases, with 16 bases separating them. Germline CDR1 and CDR2: MNHNY and SVGAGI (reference sequence). The CDR3 contains 16 residues. The DNA for the CDR3 is TGTGCCAGCAGTTACTCTGTCCGTACTACTTTGGATACGCAGTATTTT. It encodes CASSYSVRTTLDTQYF.

The V gene is TRBV19, the J gene TRBJ2-1; D unclear. Germline V CDR1 and CDR2: LNHDA, SQIVND (reference sequence). V lost 5 bases, J lost 2 bases, and 10 bases lay in between. The CDR3 consists of 14 residues. The CDR3 region has the DNA TGTGCCAGTAGTCCCCGACAAACCTACAATGAGCAGTTCTTC. This codes for CASSPRQTYNEQFF.

The sample holds one count of this clone. This rearrangement joins TRBV5-1 to TRBJ2-1, with 8 bases matching TRBD2. J lost 4 bases, V lost 2 bases, and 5 bases had no gene match. From germline, CDR1 is SGHRS and CDR2 YFSETQ. The CDR3 covers 15 residues. DNA for the CDR3: TGCGCCAGCAGCTTTCCTAGCGGGCCTTACAATGAGCAGTTCTTC. Protein: CASSFPSGPYNEQFF. Full variable domain (remainder filled in from reference TRBV5-1 and TRBJ2-1): KAGVTQTPRYLIKTRGQQVTLSCSPISGHRSVSWYQQTPGQGLQFLFEYFSETQRNKGNFPGRFSGRQFSNSRSEMNVSTLELGDSALYLCASSFPSGPYNEQFFGPGTRLTVL.

The chain employs TRBV10-3 and TRBJ2-1, with D possibly being TRBD2 (5 bases). This CDR3 has 12 amino acids. V lost 0 bases, J lost 13 bases, and 10 bases lay in between. Germline CDR1 reads ENHRY; CDR2 reads SYGVKD. The CDR3 DNA follows: TGTGCCATCAGTGAGTCGAGGGCCGTACAGTTCTTC. Translated, it gives CAISESRAVQFF.

V and J are TRBV30 and TRBJ2-7; TRBD1 is a possible D gene (5 bases). The CDR3 covers 13 residues. V dropped 2 bases and J dropped 4 bases, with 12 bases sitting between them. The germline V gene has CDR1 GTSNPN and CDR2 SVGIG (reference sequence). For the CDR3, the DNA is TGTGCCTGGAGTCCGGGCAGGGCGTACGAGCAGTACTTC. It translates to CAWSPGRAYEQYF. Combining the CDR3 with reference TRBV30 and TRBJ2-7 gives the whole variable domain SQTIHQWPATLVQPVGSPLSLECTVEGTSNPNLYWYRQAAGRGLQLLFYSVGIGQISSEVPQNLSASRPQDRQFILSSKKLLLSDSGFYLCAWSPGRAYEQYFGPGTRLTVT.

This clone was detected once. The CDR3 region has the DNA TGTGCCTGGAGTCCCACGACTAGCAACTACAATGAGCAGTTCTTC. Residues: CAWSPTTSNYNEQFF. V usage is TRBV30 and J usage is TRBJ2-1; 7 positions match TRBD2. The CDR3 consists of 15 residues. Germline lookup yields CDR1 GTSNPN and CDR2 SVGIG (reference sequence). V was clipped by 2 bases and J by 3 bases; unmatched bases: 7.

V usage is TRBV6-4 and J usage is TRBJ2-4; TRBD2 might be the D (5 bases). The germline CDR1 and CDR2 sequences are MRHNA and SNTAGT. The CDR3 consists of 16 residues. The ends were cut back, 7 bases at V and 0 bases at J, with 16 bases in the middle. The CDR3 spells CASTLRVTLAKNIQYF. The CDR3 DNA reads TGTGCCAGCACCTTGAGGGTAACACTAGCCAAAAACATTCAGTACTTC.

This chain uses TRBV3-1 (or the pseudogene TRBV3-2) with TRBJ1-2; 9 nucleotides align to TRBD1. Germline lookup yields CDR1 LGHDT and CDR2 YNNKEL (reference sequence). The CDR3 is 14 residues long. V shed 6 bases and J 4 bases; nucleotides not matched to a gene: 6. The CDR3 DNA sequence: TGTGCCAGCAGAAGGACAGGGGAGATCTATGGCTACACCTTC. Translation gives CASRRTGEIYGYTF.

V is TRBV4-1 and J is TRBJ2-7, with D perhaps TRBD2 (5 bases). Per germline, CDR1 MGHRA and CDR2 YSYEKL. The V and J ends lost 0 bases and 3 bases respectively, with 15 bases between them. The CDR3 totals 16 residues. The CDR3 DNA reads TGCGCCAGCAGCCAAGAACGGACTGGGGTGGTCTACGAGCAGTACTTC. Its protein product is CASSQERTGVVYEQYF.

The chain links TRBV7-6 to TRBJ2-1; tentatively, D is TRBD2 (6 bases). The CDR3 spans 15 residues. V was trimmed by 1 base and J by 8 bases, leaving 15 bases between them. Germline assignment: CDR1 SGHVS and CDR2 FNYEAQ. The CDR3 is CASSLGGGKGYEQFF. The CDR3 DNA follows: TGTGCCAGCAGCTTAGGTGGGGGGAAGGGGTATGAGCAGTTCTTC.

The J gene is TRBJ2-6, the V gene TRBV30, with D unresolved. CDR3 length: 11 amino acids. The V end lost 3 bases, the J end lost 9 bases, and 6 bases lay between the germline ends. Germline CDR1 reads GTSNPN; CDR2 reads SVGIG (reference sequence). CDR3 protein: CAWRLDNVLTF. The CDR3 DNA sequence: TGTGCCTGGAGATTAGACAACGTCCTGACTTTC.

This clone was seen once. The rearrangement uses TRBV28 and TRBJ1-4, with 7 bases that match TRBD1. Germline assignment: CDR1 MDHEN and CDR2 SYDVKM. The CDR3 sequence is 16 residues long. J gave up 8 bases and V 6 bases, and 15 bases lay outside the gene matches. CDR3 amino acids: CASSPLLTGSQEKLFF. In DNA form, the CDR3 reads TGTGCCAGCAGCCCACTCCTGACAGGGAGTCAAGAAAAACTGTTTTTT.

The table lists this clone with a few counts. The CDR3 nucleotides read TGTGCCAGTACCGCTAGAGTTTCGGTTGTCAATGAGCAGTTCTTC. Residues: CASTARVSVVNEQFF. The rearrangement links TRBV6-5 to TRBJ2-1; D is undetermined. Trimming stripped 9 bases from V and 6 bases from J, with 21 bases between. CDR1 MNHEY and CDR2 SVGAGI come from the germline V gene. The CDR3 consists of 15 residues.

The chain has TRBV28 and TRBJ1-6, with D possibly being TRBD1 (5 bases). This CDR3 contains 17 residues. The V gene's germline CDR1 is MDHEN and CDR2 SYDVKM. V lost 4 bases and J 0 bases, leaving 13 bases between the germline ends. This CDR3 reads CASSSPGGSSYNSPLHF. The DNA of the CDR3 is TGTGCCAGCAGTTCCCCCGGGGGAAGCTCCTATAATTCACCCCTCCACTTT. Variable domain in full (rest from reference TRBV28 and TRBJ1-6): DVKVTQSSRYLVKRTGEKVFLECVQDMDHENMFWYRQDPGLGLRLIYFSYDVKMKEKGDIPEGYSVSREKKERFSLILESASTNQTSMYLCASSSPGGSSYNSPLHFGNGTRLTVT.